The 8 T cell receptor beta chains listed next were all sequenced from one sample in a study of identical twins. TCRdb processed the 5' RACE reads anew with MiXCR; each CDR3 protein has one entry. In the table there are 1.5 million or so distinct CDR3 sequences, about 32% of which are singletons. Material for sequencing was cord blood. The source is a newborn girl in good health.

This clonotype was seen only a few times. CDR3: CATSDFWQGVNTEAFF. The CDR3 region has the DNA TGTGCCACCAGTGATTTTTGGCAGGGGGTGAACACTGAAGCTTTCTTT. V gene TRBV24-1 combines with J gene TRBJ1-1, with 7 bases lining up with TRBD1. The CDR3 covers 16 residues. The germline V gene has CDR1 KGHDR and CDR2 SFDVKD. V dropped 1 base and J dropped 0; count of bases not matched to a gene: 4.

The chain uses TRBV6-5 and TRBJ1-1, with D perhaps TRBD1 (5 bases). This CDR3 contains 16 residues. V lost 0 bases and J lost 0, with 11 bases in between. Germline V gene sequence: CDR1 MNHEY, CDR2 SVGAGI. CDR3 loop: CASSYSRRGMNTEAFF. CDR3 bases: TGTGCCAGCAGTTACTCCCGACGGGGGATGAACACTGAAGCTTTCTTT.

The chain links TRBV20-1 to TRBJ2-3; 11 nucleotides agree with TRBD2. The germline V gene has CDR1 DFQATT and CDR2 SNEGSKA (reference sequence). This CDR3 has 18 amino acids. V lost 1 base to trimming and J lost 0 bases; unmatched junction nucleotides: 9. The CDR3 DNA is TGCAGTGCTAGAGTAGCGGGAGGGCGCGCCTGGAGCACAGATACGCAGTATTTT. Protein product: CSARVAGGRAWSTDTQYF.

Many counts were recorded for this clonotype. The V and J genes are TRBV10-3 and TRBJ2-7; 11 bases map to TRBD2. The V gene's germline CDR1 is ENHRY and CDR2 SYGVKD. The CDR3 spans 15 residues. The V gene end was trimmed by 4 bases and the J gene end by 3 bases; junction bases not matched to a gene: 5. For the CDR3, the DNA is TGTGCCATCAGTGCCGTGACTAGCGGGGTCTACGAGCAGTACTTC. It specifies CAISAVTSGVYEQYF.

Here the CDR3 reads CASSYSRDRVGNTIYF. DNA for the CDR3: TGTGCCAGCAGTTACTCCAGGGACAGGGTTGGAAACACCATATATTTT. The rearrangement links TRBV6-6 to TRBJ1-3, with 9 bases that match TRBD1. The CDR3 loop spans 16 amino acids. Per germline, CDR1 MNHNY and CDR2 SVGAGI (reference sequence). The trim removed 0 bases at V and 3 bases at J, leaving 3 bases unmatched.

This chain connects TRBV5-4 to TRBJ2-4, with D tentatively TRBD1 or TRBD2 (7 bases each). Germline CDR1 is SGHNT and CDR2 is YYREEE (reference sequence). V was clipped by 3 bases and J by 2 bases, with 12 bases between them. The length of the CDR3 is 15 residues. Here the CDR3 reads CASSWEGAPKNIQYF. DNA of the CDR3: TGTGCCAGCAGCTGGGAGGGGGCTCCCAAAAACATTCAGTACTTC.

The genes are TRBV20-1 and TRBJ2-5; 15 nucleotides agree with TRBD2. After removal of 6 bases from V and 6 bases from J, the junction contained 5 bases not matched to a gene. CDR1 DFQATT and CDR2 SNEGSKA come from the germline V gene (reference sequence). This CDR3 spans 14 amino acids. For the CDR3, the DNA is TGCAGTGCCAGGACTAGCGGGGGGGCGAAGACCCAGTACTTC. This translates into CSARTSGGAKTQYF.

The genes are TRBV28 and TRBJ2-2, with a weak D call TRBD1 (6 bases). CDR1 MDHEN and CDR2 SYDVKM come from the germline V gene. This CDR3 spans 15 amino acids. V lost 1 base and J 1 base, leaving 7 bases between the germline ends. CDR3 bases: TGTGCCAGCAGTTTATTGGGACAGAACACCGGGGAGCTGTTTTTT. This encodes CASSLLGQNTGELFF.